This is a list of T cell receptor beta chains from one sample in a study of blood T cells in healthy people across ages. One entry per CDR3 protein results from TCRdb running MiXCR on the 5' RACE reads. This table has roughly 1,500,000 distinct CDR3 sequences, 30% to 35% appearing once. Input material: blood. These receptors were taken from a woman in her thirties in good health. Each CDR3 is given with its conserved first and last residue. D genes are given only for firm matches. Clone size appears in some rows only: once, few, many, or a class for an expanded clone.

J gene	clone size	V gene	D gene	CDR3 protein	CDR3 DNA
TRBJ1-5	.	TRBV11-3	TRBD1	CASSPSTHRGNYGNQPQHF	TGTGCCAGCAGCCCGTCCACTCACAGGGGAAACTATGGGAATCAGCCCCAGCATTTT
TRBJ2-1	.	TRBV10-3	TRBD1	CAQSGTGGDNEQFF	TGTGCCCAATCCGGGACAGGGGGAGACAATGAGCAGTTCTTC
TRBJ2-3	.	TRBV4-1	TRBD2	CASSQEWRLAGATRYF	TGCGCCAGCAGCCAAGAATGGCGGCTAGCGGGGGCTACGCGGTATTTT
TRBJ1-6	few	TRBV4-1	TRBD1	CASSPGDRGRAPLHF	TGCGCCAGCAGCCCAGGGGACAGGGGAAGGGCACCCCTCCACTTT
TRBJ2-7	.	TRBV6-6	TRBD2	CASSSNSVGGSYEQYF	TGTGCCAGCAGTTCCAATAGCGTCGGGGGGTCCTACGAGCAGTACTTC
TRBJ2-7	few	TRBV5-5	TRBD2	CASSPTGTSGSYEQYF	TGTGCCAGCAGCCCAACCGGGACTAGCGGGAGTTACGAGCAGTACTTC
TRBJ2-6	.	TRBV15	.	CATSLMGANVLTF	TGTGCCACCAGCTTAATGGGGGCCAACGTCCTGACTTTC
TRBJ2-1	.	TRBV3-1	.	CASSPGHLHREQFF	TGTGCCAGCAGCCCGGGACACCTCCACCGGGAGCAGTTCTTC
TRBJ1-5	.	TRBV20-1	TRBD1	CSAATGVNQPQHF	TGCAGTGCCGCGACAGGGGTTAATCAGCCCCAGCATTTT
TRBJ2-3	.	TRBV20-1	TRBD2	CSAMGRAGVVDTQYF	TGCAGTGCCATGGGACGAGCGGGAGTGGTAGATACGCAGTATTTT
TRBJ1-1	.	TRBV20-1	.	CSARDPGRSTEAFF	TGCAGTGCTAGAGATCCGGGCAGGAGCACTGAAGCTTTCTTT
TRBJ2-5	.	TRBV6-5	.	CASRFARGHQETQYF	TGTGCCAGCAGATTCGCCAGGGGACATCAAGAGACCCAGTACTTC
TRBJ2-1	few	TRBV6-1	.	CASRTVGGNEQFF	TGTGCCAGCAGGACGGTGGGGGGCAATGAGCAGTTCTTC
TRBJ2-7	.	TRBV6-5	TRBD1	CASRRSGQGVYEQYF	TGTGCCAGCAGACGCTCGGGACAGGGGGTCTACGAGCAGTACTTC
TRBJ2-7	.	TRBV27	.	CASSPGFSGAYEQYF	TGTGCCAGCAGTCCAGGGTTCTCAGGGGCCTACGAGCAGTACTTC
TRBJ2-7	.	TRBV20-1	TRBD2	CSASKREGPYEQYF	TGCAGTGCTAGTAAGCGGGAGGGGCCTTACGAGCAGTACTTC
TRBJ2-7	few	TRBV6-1	.	CASSGFWIDPLTYEQYF	TGTGCCAGCAGTGGTTTTTGGATAGACCCCTTAACCTACGAGCAGTACTTC
TRBJ2-5	.	TRBV2	.	CASTLSSETQYF	TGTGCCAGCACCTTGTCATCAGAGACCCAGTACTTC
TRBJ2-7	few	TRBV15	.	CATSREPLYEQYF	TGTGCCACCAGCAGGGAACCGTTGTACGAGCAGTACTTC
TRBJ2-7	.	TRBV5-6	.	CASSLMDPTAEQYF	TGTGCCAGCAGCTTGATGGACCCTACAGCCGAGCAGTACTTC
TRBJ2-3	.	TRBV18	TRBD2	CASSPPSLAGGGDTQYF	TGTGCCAGCTCACCACCGTCGCTAGCGGGGGGAGGAGATACGCAGTATTTT
TRBJ2-7	many	TRBV20-1	TRBD2	CSARDSGGAFEQYF	TGCAGTGCTAGAGATAGCGGGGGGGCCTTCGAGCAGTACTTC
TRBJ1-1	.	TRBV20-1	.	CSVQQVQDTEAFF	TGCAGTGTTCAACAGGTTCAAGACACTGAAGCTTTCTTT
TRBJ2-5	few	TRBV6-1	TRBD1	CASSVSSGGMETQYF	TGTGCCAGCAGTGTATCGTCAGGGGGAATGGAGACCCAGTACTTC
TRBJ2-7	many	TRBV13	.	CASSPYGGVTYEQYF	TGTGCCAGCAGCCCCTACGGGGGTGTCACCTACGAGCAGTACTTC
TRBJ2-1	few	TRBV5-1	TRBD2	CASSLGLAGISYNEQFF	TGCGCCAGCAGCTTGGGGCTAGCGGGGATCTCCTACAATGAGCAGTTCTTC